Below, one TCR beta chain is given with its context. Antigen unknown. Trimming pared 1 base from V and 11 bases from J, leaving 9 bases between. In germline, CDR1 is SGHAT, CDR2 FQNNGV. This CDR3 has 11 residues. RNA extraction and reverse transcription yielded cDNA as sequencing template. Profiling relied on immunoSEQ multiplex PCR, and the TCRdb table lists in-frame clones only, not all of them. The repertoire holds 200,000 or so clones, about two fifths seen once, with about 0.48% in the top ten. Specified treatment: oral pan-JAK inhibitor, 5-10 mg twice daily. This entry comes from a study of CD8+ T cells in alopecia areata. Study-wide context: Using the percentage of affected scalp area, treated patients' severity was scored. Study-wide results and caveats: In patients, TCRs were shared less clearly than in mice, and HLA may possibly be involved.

V gene TRBV11-2 combines with J gene TRBJ2-7; weak D call: TRBD2 (5 bases). This receptor was identified in a human donor with alopecia areata. This sample comprised CD4+ T cells sorted from blood, obtained between weeks 30 and 35, from a patient treated with tofacitinib. This chain's CDR3 is CASSLAEAEYF. The CDR3 DNA follows: TGTGCCAGCAGCTTAGCGGAGGCAGAGTACTTC. Drawing the rest from reference TRBV11-2 and TRBJ2-7, the complete variable domain is EAGVAQSPRYKIIEKRQSVAFWCNPISGHATLYWYQQILGQGPKLLIQFQNNGVVDDSQLPKDRFSAERLKGVDSTLKIQPAKLEDSAVYLCASSLAEAEYFGPGTRLTVT.